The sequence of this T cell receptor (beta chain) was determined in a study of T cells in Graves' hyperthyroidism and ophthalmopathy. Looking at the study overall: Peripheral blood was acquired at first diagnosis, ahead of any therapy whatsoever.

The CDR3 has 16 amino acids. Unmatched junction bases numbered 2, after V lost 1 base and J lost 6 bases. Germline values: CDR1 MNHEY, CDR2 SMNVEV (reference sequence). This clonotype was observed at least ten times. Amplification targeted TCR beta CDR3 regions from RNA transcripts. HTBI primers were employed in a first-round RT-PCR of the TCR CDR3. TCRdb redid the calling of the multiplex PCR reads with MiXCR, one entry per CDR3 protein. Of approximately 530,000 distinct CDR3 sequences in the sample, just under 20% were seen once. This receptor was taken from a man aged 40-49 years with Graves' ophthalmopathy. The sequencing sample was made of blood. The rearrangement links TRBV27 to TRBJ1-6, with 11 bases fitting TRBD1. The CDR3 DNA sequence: TGTGCCAGCAGTTTATGGGGACAGGGGGGTAATTCACCCCTCCACTTT. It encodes CASSLWGQGGNSPLHF.